This T cell receptor (beta chain) was obtained from a study of T-cell reconstitution after alpha-beta-depleted transplantation in children. Per germline, CDR1 SGHKS and CDR2 YYEKEE (reference sequence). This CDR3 contains 16 residues. The V end was cut by 2 bases, the J end by 3 bases, with 14 bases between. This clonotype has at least ten counts. Preparation of the TCRbeta library involved a method that used unique molecular identifiers. In TCRdb, the PCR reads were re-called with MiXCR into one record per CDR3 protein. This repertoire shows around 200,000 distinct CDR3 sequences, 6.5% to 7.5% found once; its top ten account for 3%.

The origin of this receptor is a human donor who donated a stem cell graft to a child with Wiskott-Aldrich syndrome. The source material was PBMCs from the stem cell graft donor, sampled from the stem cell graft. The chain couples TRBV5-5 to TRBJ1-4, with a weak D call TRBD1 (5 bases). As DNA, the CDR3 is TGTGCCAGCAGCTTAAGGGGAACACGGTCTAATGAAAAACTGTTTTTT. This translates into CASSLRGTRSNEKLFF.